The sequence of this T cell receptor (beta chain) was determined in a study of spatial heterogeneity in lung cancer. About the study: Beta-chain sequences were consistently detected more often than alpha-chain sequences.

TCR cDNA molecules each carried a unique molecular identifier. TCRdb re-called the 5' RACE reads through MiXCR, storing one row per CDR3 protein. The sample lists roughly 99,000 distinct CDR3 sequences; 15% to 20% were seen once. Stated time point: blood at routine non-recurrence follow-up after resection. Sequencing was performed on whole RNA extracted from tumor and nontumor lung tissue, or from frozen PBMC, and the material was left unsorted. Trimming took 7 bases from V and 5 from J, leaving 15 bases between them. There are 13 residues in the CDR3. The germline V gene encodes CDR1 SGHRS and CDR2 YFSETQ.

The V call is TRBV5-1, the J call TRBJ2-5; TRBD2 might be the D (7 bases). The receptor was isolated from a male donor with early-stage non-small cell lung cancer. The starting material was PBMCs, obtained at follow-up. The CDR3 DNA reads TGCGCCAGCCGCGACGGGGGGCTCGAGACCCAGTACTTC. It encodes CASRDGGLETQYF.